This T cell receptor (beta chain) was retrieved from a study of blood T cell repertoires in COVID-19. Participant age was roughly 18 to 89 years, and participants resided in approximately 24 US areas. Participant-reported clinical history was the basis for cohort assignment. The CDR3 covers 20 residues. As processed by the authors: Reference gene primer amplification in the assay estimated nucleated cell counts. Assay used: immunoSEQ multiplex PCR; TCRdb lists only in-frame clones, some missing. V and J calls plus clone size are reproduced from that table; the DNA served to infer D and trimming. The data show a few hundred thousand clones, over 80% seen once.

The V gene is TRBV12-2, the J gene TRBJ2-5; the D call TRBD1 from the table was never checked on the DNA. TRBV12-2 is listed as a pseudogene. Input material: PBMCs or T cells enriched from blood (not recorded which). The TCR comes from a human donor in a cohort exposed to, infected with or recovered from COVID-19 (not recorded which). The donor label of this sample is uncertain. The CDR3 loop reads CASRPPPGRQGPQPWSAQYF. The CDR3 DNA is TGTGCAAGTCGCCCCCCCCCGGGCAGACAGGGGCCCCAACCGTGGAGTGCCCAGTACTTC.